This T cell receptor (beta chain) was recorded in a study of lymphopenia after photon versus proton radiotherapy. Germline V gene sequence: CDR1 SGHVS, CDR2 FQNEAQ. Trimming stripped 3 bases from V and 1 base from J, with 16 bases between. The CDR3 loop spans 16 amino acids. A note on this clone: What it recognizes is unknown.

Using immunoSEQ multiplex PCR, the repertoire was profiled, and TCRdb retains in-frame clones only, with some absent. The sample lists about 39,000 clones; 92% were seen once. The study's findings and limits: Survival link was tested only in deceased patients; proton benefit remains a possibility. Larger post-nadir TCR diversity loss correlated inversely with survival in deceased patients. After lymphocyte nadir, photon-treated repertoires showed oligoclonal expansion, especially CD8+ Temra. Proton therapy kept repertoires fairly stable, unlike photons, which gained effector/memory cells.

Sequenced here: peripheral blood, sampled from a patient treated with photon-based radiotherapy. This clonotype was sampled from a man aged 55 to 69 with cholangiocarcinoma. The chain couples TRBV7-8 to TRBJ2-7, with D maybe TRBD1 (6 bases). CDR3 coding DNA: TGTGCCAGCAGCTTTGTATCCGGACAGACATCCTACGAGCAGTACTTC. This encodes CASSFVSGQTSYEQYF.